This T cell receptor beta chain was profiled in a study of T cell responses to AZD1222 COVID-19 vaccine. On this clone itself: Its specificity is unknown.

The data were produced by immunoSEQ multiplex PCR, yet TCRdb's version contains in-frame clones alone and is incomplete. The table lists 90,000 to 120,000 clones, more than 75% of them singletons. The CDR3 contains 15 residues. V shed 2 bases and J 4 bases; nucleotides not matched to a gene: 4. Germline assignment: CDR1 MNHEY and CDR2 SMNVEV (reference sequence). Study findings and constraints: Reportedly, nearly half the spike-specific TCRs target unmutated variant regions. Dominant CD4 TCR responses targeted spike regions 160-218 and 743-854. Every sample of the repertoires postdated the peak T cell response. After two AZD1222 doses, spike-specific TCR breadth and depth rose versus day 0.

The source is an adult in good health. The material sequenced was peripheral blood, taken on day 0 of AZD1222 vaccination. This chain connects TRBV27 to TRBJ2-1; 8 bases are shared with TRBD2. This CDR3 is CASSLRLAGYNEQFF. DNA of the CDR3: TGTGCCAGCAGTTTACGATTAGCGGGGTACAATGAGCAGTTCTTC.